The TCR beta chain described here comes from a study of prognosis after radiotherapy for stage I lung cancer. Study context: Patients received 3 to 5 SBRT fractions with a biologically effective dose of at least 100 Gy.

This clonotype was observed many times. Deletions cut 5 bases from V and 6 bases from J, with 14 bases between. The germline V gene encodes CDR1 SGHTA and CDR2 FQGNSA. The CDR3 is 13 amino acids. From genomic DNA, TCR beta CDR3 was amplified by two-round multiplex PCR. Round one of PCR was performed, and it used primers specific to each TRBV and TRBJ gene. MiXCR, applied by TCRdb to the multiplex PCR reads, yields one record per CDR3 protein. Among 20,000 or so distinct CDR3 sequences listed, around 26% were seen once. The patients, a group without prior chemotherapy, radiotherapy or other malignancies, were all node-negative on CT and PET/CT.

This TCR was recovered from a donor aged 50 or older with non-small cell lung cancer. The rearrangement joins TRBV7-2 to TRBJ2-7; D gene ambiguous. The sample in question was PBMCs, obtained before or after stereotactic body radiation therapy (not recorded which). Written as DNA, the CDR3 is TGTGCCAGCAGCAAATTCAGTGACGGCGAGCAGTACTTC. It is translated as CASSKFSDGEQYF.